This T cell receptor beta chain was observed in a study of vaccination and CD4 T cells after COVID-19. The wider study: There were six male and four female convalescents, and two of them were Hispanic.

Trimming took 4 bases from V and 1 from J, leaving 12 bases between them. The CDR3 runs 15 residues. Germline V gene lookup returns CDR1 SGHTS and CDR2 YDEGEE. TCRdb analysed the PCR reads with MiXCR anew, one entry per CDR3 protein. In the table there are 20,000 to 25,000 distinct CDR3 sequences, roughly 51% of which are singletons. This clonotype was detected only once. Material: CD4+ T cells from blood, obtained before SARS-CoV-2 vaccination. The V gene is TRBV5-8, the J gene TRBJ1-5; D unresolved. This TCR was sampled from a human donor who had recovered from COVID-19. The CDR3 protein is CASSTVPGSNQPQHF. The CDR3, as DNA: TGTGCCAGCAGCACCGTCCCTGGCAGCAATCAGCCCCAGCATTTT.